These 28 T cell receptor beta chains were all obtained from the same sample, sequenced in a study of Graves' ophthalmopathy and Graves' hyperthyroidism. RNA transcripts were the template, and TCR beta CDR3 regions were amplified from them. The first round was an RT-PCR with HTBI primers, and the second round was a multiplex PCR. TCRdb analysed the multiplex PCR reads with MiXCR anew, one entry per CDR3 protein. The table includes some 200,000 distinct CDR3 sequences, roughly 29% detected once. The specimen sequenced was peripheral blood. Receptors originate from a man over 45 with Graves' ophthalmopathy.

In its sample, this clonotype was seen a few times. The V and J genes are TRBV7-2 and TRBJ1-2; 8 bases are a match to TRBD1. Unmatched junction bases numbered 10, after V lost 5 bases and J lost 8 bases. The germline V gene encodes CDR1 SGHTA and CDR2 FQGNSA. The CDR3 loop spans 14 amino acids. The DNA of the CDR3 is TGTGCCAGCAGCACCCCAGGGGGCTTCTGGGGCTACACCTTC. The encoded protein is CASSTPGGFWGYTF.

This chain links TRBV7-8 with TRBJ2-7; tentatively, D is TRBD2 (6 bases). This CDR3 contains 15 residues. Trimming shortened V by 2 bases and J by 5 bases, and 16 bases separated the two germline ends. Per germline, CDR1 SGHVS and CDR2 FQNEAQ. Here the CDR3 reads CASSLSGGLADEQYF. DNA for the CDR3: TGTGCCAGCAGCTTATCTGGAGGGTTGGCCGACGAGCAGTACTTC.

The chain couples TRBV7-3 to TRBJ1-1, with 8 nucleotides matching TRBD1. The CDR3 has 15 amino acids. V shed 6 bases, J shed 1 base, and the junction held 7 bases outside the gene matches. Germline V lookup: CDR1 SGHTA, CDR2 FQGTGA. The DNA of the CDR3 is TGTGCCAGCAGACCCAGCGACAGGGGGAACACTGAAGCTTTCTTT. It specifies CASRPSDRGNTEAFF.

This clonotype showed up many times. The chain joins TRBV27 to TRBJ1-1; D is uncertain. Trimming cost V 6 bases and J 10 bases, with 18 bases left between them. Germline values: CDR1 MNHEY, CDR2 SMNVEV (reference sequence). The CDR3 is 13 amino acids. CDR3 in DNA: TGTGCCAGCAGGCCAGAAACCCGGGAGTCAGCTTTCTTT. Encoded protein: CASRPETRESAFF.

The rearrangement uses TRBV5-1 and TRBJ2-7, with a tentative D call TRBD1 (6 bases). Between the trimmed V and J ends, which lost 5 bases and 0 bases, there was a span of 9 bases. The CDR3 runs to 13 residues. The germline gives CDR1 SGHRS, CDR2 YFSETQ. CDR3 bases: TGCGCCAGCAGGCAGGGGTTCTCCTACGAGCAGTACTTC. Protein sequence: CASRQGFSYEQYF.

This clonotype was counted ten times or more. Because it lacks the conserved phenylalanine or tryptophan at the end, this CDR3 is likely a read error. J is TRBJ1-1 and V is TRBV28, with a weak D call TRBD1 (5 bases). This CDR3 is 14 amino acids long. From germline, CDR1 is MDHEN and CDR2 SYDVKM. V lost 5 bases and J 5 bases, leaving 15 bases between the germline ends. CDR3 amino acids: CASSPYDSVTEAFS. CDR3 bases: TGTGCCAGCAGTCCTTACGACAGCGTGACTGAAGCTTTCTCT.

The CDR3 region has the DNA TGTGCCAGCAGTTACCCAGACAGGGCGAGGACTGAAGCTTTCTTT. Amino acid sequence: CASSYPDRARTEAFF. V and J are TRBV6-7 and TRBJ1-1; 7 bases fit TRBD1. TRBV6-7 is identified as an open reading frame with a role that is uncertain. This CDR3 contains 15 residues. Trimming cost V 2 bases and J 5 bases; bases outside gene matches: 8.

This clonotype was found many times. This chain uses TRBV5-1 with TRBJ2-7; the D call may be TRBD1 or TRBD2 (5 bases each). The CDR3 loop spans 15 amino acids. Germline V gene sequence: CDR1 SGHRS, CDR2 YFSETQ. Trimming pared 2 bases from V and 2 bases from J, leaving 14 bases between. The CDR3 spells CASSFRGTTTYEQYF. CDR3 bases: TGCGCCAGCAGCTTCCGAGGGACGACCACCTACGAGCAGTACTTC.

J is TRBJ2-2 and V is TRBV6-1; D unresolved. The CDR3 consists of 13 residues. Germline V lookup: CDR1 MNHNS, CDR2 SASEGT. V was clipped by 6 bases and J by 6 bases, with 11 bases between them. CDR3 in amino acids: CASSPVEAGELFF. The CDR3, as DNA: TGTGCCAGCAGCCCCGTAGAGGCCGGGGAGCTGTTTTTT.

Many counts were recorded for this clonotype. The CDR3 spells CSVSRDSWETQYF. The CDR3 nucleotides read TGCAGCGTCTCCCGGGACAGCTGGGAGACCCAGTACTTC. The V call is TRBV29-1, the J call TRBJ2-5; TRBD1 agrees at 7 bases. The CDR3 extends over 13 amino acids. After removal of 6 bases from V and 5 bases from J, the junction contained 9 bases not matched to a gene. Per germline, CDR1 SQVTM and CDR2 ANQGSEA.

This clonotype was counted many times. The chain recombines TRBV12-5 with TRBJ1-2, with 8 bases that match TRBD1. The J segment lost 8 bases and the V segment lost 1 base, leaving 9 bases of the junction unmatched. The germline CDR1 and CDR2 sequences are LGHNT and FRNRAP. This CDR3 has 15 residues. CDR3 coding DNA: TGTGCTAGTGGTTTGGCGCAGGGGGCGTCCGGCGGCTACACCTTC. Its translation is CASGLAQGASGGYTF.

This chain connects TRBV5-1 to TRBJ2-7; 11 bases map to TRBD2. CDR1 and CDR2 (germline): SGHRS, YFSETQ. CDR3 length: 16 amino acids. V was clipped by 0 bases and J by 1 base; unmatched bases: 3. This CDR3 is CASSLGLAGRSYEQYF. CDR3 sequence (DNA): TGCGCCAGCAGCTTGGGACTAGCGGGACGGTCCTACGAGCAGTACTTC. The variable domain in full, completed from reference TRBV5-1 and TRBJ2-7, reads KAGVTQTPRYLIKTRGQQVTLSCSPISGHRSVSWYQQTPGQGLQFLFEYFSETQRNKGNFPGRFSGRQFSNSRSEMNVSTLELGDSALYLCASSLGLAGRSYEQYFGPGTRLTVT.

This clonotype came up once. The J gene is TRBJ1-1, the V gene TRBV28; D is undetermined. V lost 7 bases and J lost 1, with 7 bases in between. Germline assignment: CDR1 MDHEN and CDR2 SYDVKM. This CDR3 has 12 residues. The CDR3 region is CASKRENTEAFF. The CDR3 nucleotides read TGTGCCAGCAAGCGTGAGAACACTGAAGCTTTCTTT.

The genes are TRBV28 and TRBJ1-1, with 8 bases identical to TRBD1. Germline lookup yields CDR1 MDHEN and CDR2 SYDVKM. This CDR3 has 12 amino acids. J was trimmed by 11 bases and V by 2 bases; bases with no gene match: 4. In nucleotides, the CDR3 is TGTGCCAGCAGTTTACAGGGGGCGAGGGCTTTCTTT. This gives the protein CASSLQGARAFF.

The table lists this clonotype with many counts. The chain recombines TRBV19 with TRBJ1-5, with a weak D call TRBD1 (5 bases). The CDR3 contains 14 residues. Germline-derived CDR1 and CDR2 are LNHDA and SQIVND (reference sequence). V was clipped by 3 bases and J by 7 bases, with 13 bases between them. DNA for the CDR3: TGTGCCAGTAGTATTCCAGGGATTGGGCAGCCCCAGCATTTT. Protein: CASSIPGIGQPQHF.

Many counts were recorded for this clonotype. The chain carries TRBV18 and TRBJ2-5; 7 bases align to TRBD1. The trim removed 4 bases at V and 1 base at J, leaving 3 bases unmatched. CDR3 length: 14 amino acids. Germline values: CDR1 KGHSH, CDR2 LQKENI. CDR3 sequence reads: CASSQDRVQETQYF. CDR3 coding DNA: TGTGCCAGCTCACAAGACAGGGTCCAAGAGACCCAGTACTTC.

In this sample, this clonotype turned up many times. This chain joins TRBV12-3 or TRBV12-4 and TRBJ2-5; D possibly corresponds to TRBD2 (5 bases). V was shortened by 5 bases and J by 2 bases, with 21 bases between the two germline ends. The CDR3 runs 17 residues. The DNA for the CDR3 is TGTGCCAGCAGTGCCCCTTTCGAGGACTCCCAACAAGAGACCCAGTACTTC. Protein product: CASSAPFEDSQQETQYF.

This clonotype was observed at least ten times. This chain links TRBV28 with TRBJ1-5, with unresolved D. Germline V gene data show CDR1 as MDHEN and CDR2 as SYDVKM. The CDR3 sequence is 13 residues long. Trimming stripped 3 bases from V and 4 bases from J, with 7 bases between. CDR3 region: CASSFPGNQPQHF. The CDR3 DNA reads TGTGCCAGCAGTTTCCCGGGGAATCAGCCCCAGCATTTT.

CDR3 protein: CSARAVAGYTGELFF. The CDR3 nucleotides are TGCAGTGCTAGAGCGGTAGCGGGATACACCGGGGAGCTGTTTTTT. V and J are TRBV20-1 and TRBJ2-2; 8 bases are shared with TRBD2. The CDR3 totals 15 residues. Per the germline V gene, CDR1 is DFQATT and CDR2 is SNEGSKA (reference sequence). V dropped 1 base and J dropped 3; count of bases not matched to a gene: 4.

This clonotype was recorded at least ten times. The V gene is TRBV14, the J gene TRBJ2-7, with D unresolved. The germline CDR1 and CDR2 sequences are SGHDN and FVKESK. There are 13 residues in the CDR3. V gave up 5 bases and J gave up 0 bases, with 8 bases separating them. The CDR3 DNA is TGTGCCAGCAGCGAGGAGAGCTCCTACGAGCAGTACTTC. Its protein product is CASSEESSYEQYF.

This clonotype has ten or more counts. In DNA, the CDR3 is TGTGCCAGCAGCGTCCGGGACAGGGCCTCCTACGAGCAGTACTTC. It codes for CASSVRDRASYEQYF. The chain is built from TRBV7-8 and TRBJ2-7, with 9 bases aligning to TRBD1. Trimming cost V 5 bases and J 0 bases; bases outside gene matches: 5. The CDR3 runs 15 residues. CDR1 and CDR2 from the germline V gene are SGHVS and FQNEAQ.

DNA for the CDR3: TGTGCTAGTGGTTTGGACACAGGGGTCTCTGGAAACACCATATATTTT. Translation gives CASGLDTGVSGNTIYF. The chain combines TRBV12-5 with TRBJ1-3, with 7 bases fitting TRBD1. The CDR3 totals 16 residues. With 1 base clipped from V and 0 bases from J, the junction kept 3 bases outside the gene matches. CDR1 LGHNT and CDR2 FRNRAP come from the germline V gene.

V is TRBV11-3 and J is TRBJ1-1; no reliable D call. The germline V gene has CDR1 SGHNT and CDR2 YENEEA. The CDR3 runs 14 residues. V was shortened by 6 bases and J by 4 bases, with 15 bases between the two germline ends. The CDR3 DNA follows: TGTGCCAGCAGTACGCATGGGAGGGTCACTGAAGCTTTCTTT. Translated, it gives CASSTHGRVTEAFF. Looking up the rest from reference TRBV11-3 and TRBJ1-1 gives the full variable domain: EAGVVQSPRYKIIEKKQPVAFWCNPISGHNTLYWYLQNLGQGPELLIRYENEEAVDDSQLPKDRFSAERLKGVDSTLKIQPAELGDSAVYLCASSTHGRVTEAFFGQGTRLTVV.

As for this clonotype: The germline gene is not matched at one end of the junction; a read error may be the cause. The chain combines TRBV11-2 with TRBJ1-1; D is ambiguous. The CDR3 runs 13 residues. Looked up from germline, CDR1 is SGHAT and CDR2 is FQNNGV. As DNA, the CDR3 is TGTGCCAACAGCTTAGAATGGAACACTGAAGCTTTCTTT. Translated: CANSLEWNTEAFF.

This clonotype has at least ten counts. This chain joins TRBV12-3 or TRBV12-4 and TRBJ2-7; D not resolved. The CDR3 has 12 residues. Trimming pared 3 bases from V and 7 bases from J, leaving 10 bases between. CDR3 nucleotide sequence: TGTGCCAGCAGTTTGGTTCCCCAGGAGCAGTACTTC. Translation gives CASSLVPQEQYF.

This clonotype has a count of ten or more. V usage is TRBV10-2 and J usage is TRBJ2-2, with TRBD1 identical over 8 bases. V lost 6 bases, J lost 6 bases, and 9 bases stayed unmatched. Germline CDR1 reads WSHSY; CDR2 reads SAAADI. There are 15 residues in the CDR3. As DNA, the CDR3 is TGCGCCAGCAGGAAGGACAGGGTATATCCCGGGGAGCTGTTTTTT. Encoded protein: CASRKDRVYPGELFF.

The table lists this clonotype with a few counts. The gene calls are TRBV11-2 and TRBJ2-7; D perhaps matches TRBD1 (6 bases). V lost 4 bases and J lost 1, with 11 bases in between. The CDR3 has 14 residues. Germline assignment: CDR1 SGHAT and CDR2 FQNNGV. The CDR3 nucleotides are TGTGCCAGCAGCTACGGCAGGGGATCCTACGAGCAGTACTTC. Amino acid sequence: CASSYGRGSYEQYF.

The rearrangement uses TRBV12-3 or TRBV12-4 and TRBJ2-5, with D perhaps matching TRBD1 (6 bases). The CDR3 spans 17 residues. V dropped 5 bases and J dropped 4 bases, with 23 bases sitting between them. The CDR3 spells CASSHSRDILLSETQYF. The CDR3 nucleotides are TGTGCCAGCAGTCATAGCCGGGACATCCTCCTCTCAGAGACCCAGTACTTC.